These 17 T cell receptor beta chains came from one sample sequenced in a study of OX40 agonist ivuxolimab in advanced cancers. TCRdb's table, derived via immunoSEQ multiplex PCR, lists solely in-frame clones and lacks some. In the table there are more than 25,000 clones, around 88% of which are singletons. Material: CD4+ or CD8+ T cells sorted from blood, obtained in a trial of the OX40 agonist ivuxolimab. All receptors come from an adult with an advanced solid tumor such as melanoma, head and neck, liver or kidney cancer.

This chain uses TRBV7-6 with TRBJ1-4, with D unresolved. The CDR3 runs 14 residues. The germline V gene has CDR1 SGHVS and CDR2 FNYEAQ. Trimming took 5 bases from V and 1 from J, leaving 8 bases between them. Written as DNA, the CDR3 is TGTGCCAGCAGCGCACTACGAACTAATGAAAAACTGTTTTTT. It yields the protein CASSALRTNEKLFF.

The V and J genes are TRBV7-8 and TRBJ2-7, with 12 positions matching TRBD2. CDR3 length: 16 residues. The junction had 3 bases not matched to a gene; V was cut back by 1 base and J by 2 bases. Germline loops: CDR1 SGHVS, CDR2 FQNEAQ. CDR3 protein: CASSLVGLAGTYEQYF. CDR3 DNA: TGTGCCAGCAGCTTAGTAGGACTAGCGGGGACCTACGAGCAGTACTTC.

This chain uses TRBV11-1 with TRBJ2-5; D is unclear. Looked up from germline, CDR1 is SGHAT and CDR2 is FQDESV (reference sequence). Trimming stripped 5 bases from V and 1 base from J, with 5 bases between. The CDR3 consists of 12 residues. CDR3 sequence (DNA): TGTGCCAGCAGCGGGCCCCAAGAGACCCAGTACTTC. Protein sequence: CASSGPQETQYF.

The gene calls are TRBV19 and TRBJ2-1, with a tentative D call TRBD2 (7 bases). The CDR3 has 13 residues. Germline values: CDR1 LNHDA, CDR2 SQIVND (reference sequence). The V and J ends lost 3 bases and 8 bases respectively, with 11 bases between them. This CDR3 is CASSMRGPDEQFF. For the CDR3, the DNA is TGTGCCAGTAGTATGCGGGGGCCGGATGAGCAGTTCTTC. Drawing the rest from reference TRBV19 and TRBJ2-1, the complete variable domain is DGGITQSPKYLFRKEGQNVTLSCEQNLNHDAMYWYRQDPGQGLRLIYYSQIVNDFQKGDIAEGYSVSREKKESFPLTVTSAQKNPTAFYLCASSMRGPDEQFFGPGTRLTVL.

The CDR3 coding sequence is TGTGCCAGCAGCCTAACAGTGAATTCACCCCTCCACTTT. Translating it yields CASSLTVNSPLHF. This chain joins TRBV5-8 and TRBJ1-6; D not certain. Germline CDR1 SGHTS, CDR2 YDEGEE. The CDR3 is 13 residues long. V lost 4 bases, J lost 7 bases, and 9 bases lay in between.

The chain uses TRBV11-3 and TRBJ2-1; D is undetermined. Per germline, CDR1 SGHNT and CDR2 YENEEA. The CDR3 extends over 12 amino acids. V was trimmed by 1 base and J by 9 bases, leaving 7 bases between them. Here the CDR3 DNA reads TGTGCCAGCAGCTTAGTCTTAGGTGAGCAGTTCTTC. Its translation: CASSLVLGEQFF. The full variable domain, completed using reference TRBV11-3 and TRBJ2-1, is EAGVVQSPRYKIIEKKQPVAFWCNPISGHNTLYWYLQNLGQGPELLIRYENEEAVDDSQLPKDRFSAERLKGVDSTLKIQPAELGDSAVYLCASSLVLGEQFFGPGTRLTVL.

V gene TRBV5-6 combines with J gene TRBJ2-7; D is uncertain. Germline V gene data show CDR1 as SGHDT and CDR2 as YYEEEE. The CDR3 contains 13 residues. Trimming stripped 0 bases from V and 4 bases from J, with 8 bases between. The CDR3 DNA reads TGTGCCAGCAGCTTGGGGGCTGGTTACGAGCAGTACTTC. Its protein is CASSLGAGYEQYF. Full variable domain (missing parts from reference TRBV5-6 and TRBJ2-7): DAGVTQSPTHLIKTRGQQVTLRCSPKSGHDTVSWYQQALGQGPQFIFQYYEEEERQRGNFPDRFSGHQFPNYSSELNVNALLLGDSALYLCASSLGAGYEQYFGPGTRLTVT.

This clone was seen only a few times. The rearrangement uses TRBV21-1 and TRBJ2-1; the table's D gene call, TRBD2, was not cross checked with the DNA. TRBV21-1 is a listed pseudogene. The CDR3 loop spans 16 amino acids. In DNA, the CDR3 is TGTGCCAGCAGCAAAGGCGCTGCTAGCGGGTACAATGAGCAGTTCTTC. Translating gives CASSKGAASGYNEQFF.

The V gene is TRBV27, the J gene TRBJ1-4, with a tentative D call TRBD1 (5 bases). V gave up 7 bases and J gave up 6 bases, with 15 bases separating them. The CDR3 totals 14 residues. Germline values: CDR1 MNHEY, CDR2 SMNVEV (reference sequence). The CDR3 is CASKGPGHHEKLFF. Here the CDR3 DNA reads TGTGCCAGCAAGGGACCGGGGCACCATGAAAAACTGTTTTTT.

The chain has TRBV7-9 and TRBJ2-7; 10 nucleotides line up with TRBD2. CDR3 length: 15 amino acids. The junction had 11 bases not matched to a gene; V was cut back by 5 bases and J by 7 bases. Per the germline V gene, CDR1 is SEHNR and CDR2 is FQNEAQ (reference sequence). CDR3 loop: CASSHPEREGLEQYF. The CDR3 DNA is TGTGCCAGCAGCCACCCCGAGCGGGAGGGGTTGGAGCAGTACTTC.

The chain links TRBV30 to TRBJ2-2; D might be TRBD2 (6 bases). Germline CDR1 is GTSNPN and CDR2 is SVGIG (reference sequence). The CDR3 spans 13 residues. With 4 bases removed from V and 7 bases from J, the gap between germline ends came to 13 bases. As DNA, the CDR3 is TGTGCCTGGAAGCTAGGCGGGGTCGGGGAGCTGTTTTTT. Amino acids: CAWKLGGVGELFF.

The chain is built from TRBV27 and TRBJ2-3, with 9 bases that match TRBD1. The length of the CDR3 is 17 residues. Trimming removed 3 bases from V and 2 bases from J; junction bases left unmatched: 9. CDR1 and CDR2 (germline): MNHEY, SMNVEV (reference sequence). The CDR3 DNA reads TGTGCCAGCAGTTTTATCCGGACAGGGGCGTTCACAGATACGCAGTATTTT. It specifies CASSFIRTGAFTDTQYF.

This rearrangement joins TRBV27 to TRBJ1-2; the match to TRBD1 covers 11 bases. There are 14 residues in the CDR3. The V gene end was trimmed by 6 bases and the J gene end by 3 bases; junction bases not matched to a gene: 3. Germline assignment: CDR1 MNHEY and CDR2 SMNVEV (reference sequence). This CDR3 reads CASRGQGGDYGYTF. The CDR3 DNA reads as TGTGCCAGCAGGGGACAGGGGGGAGACTATGGCTACACCTTC.

The CDR3 spells CASSGGNYGYTF. Here the CDR3 DNA reads TGTGCCAGCAGTGGGGGGAACTATGGCTACACCTTC. V gene TRBV28 combines with J gene TRBJ1-2; the D gene is possibly TRBD1 (5 bases). The CDR3 totals 12 residues. With 5 bases removed from V and 2 bases from J, the gap between germline ends came to 6 bases. CDR1 is MDHEN, CDR2 SYDVKM, per germline.

This clone has only a few counts. The V gene is TRBV2, the J gene TRBJ1-5; D perhaps matches TRBD1 (6 bases). V was pared by 6 bases and J by 0 bases, with 12 bases between. The CDR3 totals 15 residues. Germline V gives CDR1 SNHLY, CDR2 FYNNEI. The CDR3 region is CASSATGYSNQPQHF. The CDR3 DNA follows: TGTGCCAGCAGCGCGACAGGTTATAGCAATCAGCCCCAGCATTTT.

This clone occurred once. V is TRBV7-2 and J is TRBJ2-5; TRBD2 aligns across 7 bases. Germline-derived CDR1 and CDR2 are SGHTA and FQGNSA. Losses at the gene ends were 5 bases for V and 3 bases for J; bases not matched to a gene: 6. The CDR3 spans 14 residues. The DNA of the CDR3 is TGTGCCAGCAGCCCCTCGGCGGGGGAAGAGACCCAGTACTTC. It encodes CASSPSAGEETQYF.

The chain is built from TRBV10-1 and TRBJ2-1; no definite D call. The germline gives CDR1 WNHNN, CDR2 SYGVQD (reference sequence). V shed 5 bases and J shed 10 bases, with 12 bases lying between them. CDR3 length: 12 residues. The CDR3 DNA sequence: TGCGCCAGCAGTAAGGACCTAAACGAGCAGTTCTTC. Translated: CASSKDLNEQFF.